Following are 24 T cell receptor beta chains from one sample sequenced in a study of blood T cell repertoires in COVID-19. The protocol was immunoSEQ multiplex PCR, while the TCRdb copy is restricted to in-frame clones and leaves out a portion. The sample yields 66,000 or so clones, more than 70% seen once. What was sequenced was peripheral blood. The receptors here all came from a man between 45 and 60 years old with active COVID-19.

The chain has TRBV24-1 and TRBJ2-2; D is perhaps TRBD1 (7 bases). The CDR3 totals 16 residues. V gave up 0 bases and J gave up 6 bases, with 13 bases separating them. Germline CDR1 KGHDR, CDR2 SFDVKD. The CDR3 DNA reads as TGTGCCACCAGTGATTTGGCAGGGGGGTTTTCCGGGGAGCTGTTTTTT. Residues: CATSDLAGGFSGELFF.

The rearrangement uses TRBV19 and TRBJ2-7, with 9 bases fitting TRBD1. Germline CDR1 reads LNHDA; CDR2 reads SQIVND (reference sequence). This CDR3 has 14 amino acids. V lost 3 bases and J lost 3; bases outside the gene matches: 3. The CDR3 DNA is TGTGCCAGTAGTATGACAGGGGGAATCTACGAGCAGTACTTC. Amino acid sequence: CASSMTGGIYEQYF.

This rearrangement joins TRBV7-9 to TRBJ1-1; no reliable D call. The ends were cut back, 3 bases at V and 1 base at J, with 15 bases in the middle. Germline CDR1 is SEHNR and CDR2 is FQNEAQ (reference sequence). The CDR3 has 16 amino acids. CDR3 region: CASSLGDAGGNTEAFF. Written as DNA, the CDR3 is TGTGCCAGCAGCTTGGGAGATGCAGGAGGGAACACTGAAGCTTTCTTT. The variable domain in full, with the rest retrieved from reference TRBV7-9 and TRBJ1-1, is DTGVSQNPRHKITKRGQNVTFRCDPISEHNRLYWYRQTLGQGPEFLTYFQNEAQLEKSRLLSDRFSAERPKGSFSTLEIQRTEQGDSAMYLCASSLGDAGGNTEAFFGQGTRLTVV.

The chain joins TRBV27 to TRBJ1-1, with 9 bases identical to TRBD1. Germline loops: CDR1 MNHEY, CDR2 SMNVEV (reference sequence). The CDR3 runs 13 residues. V was clipped by 5 bases and J by 8 bases; unmatched bases: 6. The CDR3 DNA sequence: TGTGCCAGCAGTCTACAGGGGGCTCGGGAAGCTTTCTTT. It yields the protein CASSLQGAREAFF.

The rearrangement joins TRBV18 to TRBJ1-4, with D tentatively TRBD1 (6 bases). This CDR3 region has 17 residues. Trimming took off 6 bases at V and 7 bases at J, with 24 bases between the two ends. CDR1 is KGHSH and CDR2 is LQKENI in the germline V gene. The CDR3 region is CASSLLSGGQGTEKLFF. CDR3 DNA: TGTGCCAGCTCTTTACTCTCAGGCGGCCAGGGGACTGAAAAACTGTTTTTT.

This clone has just one count. The rearrangement joins TRBV7-8 to TRBJ2-5, with D possibly TRBD1 on 6 matching bases. The germline V and J ends were trimmed by 5 bases and 2 bases, with 15 bases remaining between them. The CDR3 length is 15 residues. CDR1 and CDR2 from the germline V gene are SGHVS and FQNEAQ. CDR3 nucleotide sequence: TGTGCCAGCAGCGCTTCACGGACAGCACAAGAGACCCAGTACTTC. It is translated as CASSASRTAQETQYF. The entire variable domain, with the rest obtained from reference TRBV7-8 and TRBJ2-5, is as follows: GAGVSQSPRYKVAKRGQDVALRCDPISGHVSLFWYQQALGQGPEFLTYFQNEAQLDKSGLPSDRFFAERPEGSVSTLKIQRTQQEDSAVYLCASSASRTAQETQYFGPGTRLLVL.

The gene calls are TRBV5-1 and TRBJ2-7; TRBD1 aligns across 7 bases. Germline V gene lookup returns CDR1 SGHRS and CDR2 YFSETQ. CDR3 length: 15 amino acids. V was pared by 4 bases and J by 2 bases, with 9 bases of the junction left unmatched. CDR3 DNA sequence: TGCGCCAGCAGCCAGGGGTGGGACAGCACCTACGAGCAGTACGTC. Its translation: CASSQGWDSTYEQYV.

This chain uses TRBV19 with TRBJ1-2, with unresolved D. Germline lookup yields CDR1 LNHDA and CDR2 SQIVND (reference sequence). Trimming took off 4 bases at V and 8 bases at J, with 17 bases between the two ends. This CDR3 spans 14 amino acids. The CDR3 sequence is CASSTLTIREGYTF. The CDR3 DNA follows: TGTGCCAGTAGTACCCTCACCATCCGTGAGGGCTACACCTTC. The variable domain in full, with the rest retrieved from reference TRBV19 and TRBJ1-2, is DGGITQSPKYLFRKEGQNVTLSCEQNLNHDAMYWYRQDPGQGLRLIYYSQIVNDFQKGDIAEGYSVSREKKESFPLTVTSAQKNPTAFYLCASSTLTIREGYTFGSGTRLTVV.

J is TRBJ1-2 and V is TRBV12-3 or TRBV12-4; D is undetermined. The CDR3 contains 13 residues. Trimming stripped 1 base from V and 1 base from J, with 4 bases between. The CDR3 region is CASSLGVNYGYTF. The CDR3 nucleotides read TGTGCCAGCAGTTTAGGAGTTAACTATGGCTACACCTTC.

CDR3 DNA: TGTGCCAGCGTCCCTTCGGACAGGGACACTGAAGCTTTCTTT. Amino acids: CASVPSDRDTEAFF. The chain carries TRBV3-1 (or the pseudogene TRBV3-2) and TRBJ1-1; 8 bases align to TRBD1. CDR1 is LGHDT, CDR2 YNNKEL, per germline (reference sequence). Trimming took 8 bases from V and 3 from J; bases not matched to a gene: 8. The CDR3 is 14 residues long.

This chain links TRBV4-1 with TRBJ1-3; unclear D gene. Looked up from germline, CDR1 is MGHRA and CDR2 is YSYEKL. This CDR3 is built from 12 residues. Trimming took 0 bases from V and 9 from J, leaving 6 bases between them. The CDR3 reads CASSQDSGTIYF. CDR3 sequence (DNA): TGCGCCAGCAGCCAAGATTCGGGCACCATATATTTT.

The count of this clone is one. The rearrangement uses TRBV6-5 and TRBJ1-5; 9 bases fit TRBD1. The CDR3 loop spans 13 amino acids. J was trimmed by 4 bases and V by 6 bases; bases with no gene match: 1. The germline CDR1 and CDR2 sequences are MNHEY and SVGAGI. The CDR3 sequence: CASRTGGNQPQHF. The CDR3 region has the DNA TGTGCCAGCAGGACAGGGGGGAATCAGCCCCAGCATTTT.

This clone was recorded once. The chain carries TRBV28 and TRBJ1-4; the D gene is possibly TRBD1 (5 bases). Germline CDR1 and CDR2: MDHEN and SYDVKM. V was pared by 7 bases and J by 5 bases, with 8 bases between. The length of the CDR3 is 12 residues. CDR3 loop: CASTSGNEKLFF. In DNA form, the CDR3 reads TGTGCCAGCACCTCAGGGAATGAAAAACTGTTTTTT.

This chain joins TRBV7-2 and TRBJ1-2, with 9 positions matching TRBD1. Germline lookup yields CDR1 SGHTA and CDR2 FQGNSA. After removal of 4 bases from V and 3 bases from J, the junction contained 6 bases not matched to a gene. This CDR3 region has 15 residues. CDR3 loop: CASSSPGQGHYGYTF. CDR3 nucleotide sequence: TGTGCCAGCAGCTCACCGGGACAGGGACACTATGGCTACACCTTC.

The gene calls are TRBV3-1 (or the pseudogene TRBV3-2) and TRBJ2-1; TRBD2 matches 8 bases. The V gene end was trimmed by 0 bases and the J gene end by 10 bases; junction bases not matched to a gene: 14. Germline CDR1 LGHDT, CDR2 YNNKEL (reference sequence). The CDR3 sequence is 17 residues long. The CDR3 DNA is TGTGCCAGCAGCCAAGATCGGAATCGCAACGGGAGGGGGGAGCAGTTCTTC. Its protein is CASSQDRNRNGRGEQFF.

This clone has more than one count but fewer than ten. The rearrangement uses TRBV4-2 and TRBJ2-3; the match to TRBD2 covers 7 bases. The germline gives CDR1 LGHNA, CDR2 YNFKEQ. With V trimmed by 2 bases and J by 0 bases, 2 bases remained unmatched. CDR3 length: 15 amino acids. The chain's CDR3 is CASSQLAASTDTQYF. CDR3 nucleotide sequence: TGTGCCAGCAGCCAACTAGCGGCTAGCACAGATACGCAGTATTTT.

The V gene is TRBV5-1, the J gene TRBJ2-5, with 12 bases matching TRBD2. Germline loops: CDR1 SGHRS, CDR2 YFSETQ. The ends lost 0 bases at V and 5 bases at J; junction bases unmatched: 8. There are 17 residues in the CDR3. CDR3 nucleotides: TGCGCCAGCAGCTTGGCCCCTAGCGGGGGGGCCTTGGAGACCCAGTACTTC. The encoded protein is CASSLAPSGGALETQYF.

This chain joins TRBV24-1 and TRBJ2-5, with D unresolved. Germline V gene sequence: CDR1 KGHDR, CDR2 SFDVKD. The V end was cut by 1 base, the J end by 5 bases, with 10 bases between. CDR3 length: 14 residues. The CDR3 loop is CATSDLRVFETQYF. The CDR3 nucleotides read TGTGCCACCAGTGATTTACGAGTATTCGAGACCCAGTACTTC.

The V gene is TRBV14, the J gene TRBJ2-2; D uncertain. The CDR3 spans 13 residues. CDR1 is SGHDN, CDR2 FVKESK, per germline. Trimming removed 3 bases at V and 6 bases at J, with 8 bases between. The CDR3 loop is CASSHFLSGELFF. The CDR3 DNA sequence: TGTGCCAGCAGCCACTTTCTTTCCGGGGAGCTGTTTTTT.

The chain is built from TRBV6-5 and TRBJ2-1; D is ambiguous. Between the trimmed V and J ends, which lost 1 base and 5 bases, there was a span of 6 bases. The CDR3 length is 13 residues. CDR1 is MNHEY, CDR2 SVGAGI, per germline. CDR3 region: CASSYWANNEQFF. Written as DNA, the CDR3 is TGTGCCAGCAGTTACTGGGCTAACAATGAGCAGTTCTTC.

V gene TRBV3-1 (or the pseudogene TRBV3-2) combines with J gene TRBJ1-4; D may be TRBD1 (5 bases). V lost 0 bases, J lost 8 bases, and 16 bases lay in between. CDR3 length equals 16 residues. Germline lookup yields CDR1 LGHDT and CDR2 YNNKEL (reference sequence). The CDR3 region is CASSQDSGGTGEKLFF. The CDR3 region has the DNA TGTGCCAGCAGCCAAGATAGTGGAGGGACGGGAGAAAAACTGTTTTTT.

The V and J genes are TRBV19 and TRBJ1-4; 10 bases align to TRBD1. Germline V CDR1 and CDR2: LNHDA, SQIVND (reference sequence). The CDR3 is 13 amino acids. The ends lost 6 bases at V and 8 bases at J; junction bases unmatched: 3. CDR3 bases: TGTGCCAGTAGGACAGGGGGCACGGAAAAACTGTTTTTT. This translates into CASRTGGTEKLFF.

The chain has TRBV19 and TRBJ1-3; D uncertain. V gave up 5 bases and J gave up 0 bases, with 8 bases separating them. The germline CDR1 and CDR2 sequences are LNHDA and SQIVND (reference sequence). This CDR3 comprises 14 residues. The CDR3 here is CASSPSSSGNTIYF. DNA of the CDR3: TGTGCCAGTAGTCCCTCCTCCTCTGGAAACACCATATATTTT.

V is TRBV10-3 and J is TRBJ2-3; 11 bases line up with TRBD2. Germline values: CDR1 ENHRY, CDR2 SYGVKD. The ends lost 2 bases at V and 0 bases at J; junction bases unmatched: 7. CDR3 length: 18 residues. In nucleotides, the CDR3 is TGTGCCATCAGTGAGACTAGCGGGGGAGCATCTAGCACAGATACGCAGTATTTT. Amino acids: CAISETSGGASSTDTQYF.